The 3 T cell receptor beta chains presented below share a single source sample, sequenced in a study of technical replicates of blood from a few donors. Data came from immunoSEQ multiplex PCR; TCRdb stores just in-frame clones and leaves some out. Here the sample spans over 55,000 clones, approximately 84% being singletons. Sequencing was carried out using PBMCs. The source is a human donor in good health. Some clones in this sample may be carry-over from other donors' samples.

CDR3 region: CASYSGGVTDTQYF. The CDR3 region has the DNA TGTGCCAGCTATAGCGGGGGAGTAACAGATACGCAGTATTTT. V usage is TRBV2 and J usage is TRBJ2-3; 9 bases map to TRBD2. The germline gives CDR1 SNHLY, CDR2 FYNNEI. V shed 8 bases, J shed 3 bases, and the junction held 6 bases outside the gene matches. The CDR3 runs 14 residues.

In nucleotides, the CDR3 is TGTGCCAGCCAAATCCCCGGGACAGGGGACACCGGGGAGCTGTTTTTT. Translated, it gives CASQIPGTGDTGELFF. The gene calls are TRBV4-2 and TRBJ2-2, with 10 nucleotides matching TRBD1. V lost 8 bases, J lost 3 bases, and 9 bases stayed unmatched. The germline V gene has CDR1 LGHNA and CDR2 YNFKEQ. CDR3 length: 16 residues.

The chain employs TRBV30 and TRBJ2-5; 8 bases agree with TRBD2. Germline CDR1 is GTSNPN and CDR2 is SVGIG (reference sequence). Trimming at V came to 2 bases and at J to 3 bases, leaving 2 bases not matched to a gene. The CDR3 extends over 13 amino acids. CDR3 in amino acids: CAWSSGSKETQYF. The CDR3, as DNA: TGTGCCTGGAGTAGCGGGAGTAAAGAGACCCAGTACTTC.